This passage covers 28 T cell receptor beta chains from one sample sequenced in a study of shared clonotypes between healthy human individuals. Generated by immunoSEQ multiplex PCR, the TCRdb table keeps only in-frame clones and is missing some. The sample comprises about 600,000 clones, about 97% of which are singletons, and about 0.06% rests with the top ten. Source material: naive CD4+ T cells sorted from blood. Specified subset: CD45RA+ positively selected. All receptors derive from a woman aged 25 to 39 in good health.

This chain connects TRBV6-5 to TRBJ1-4; D unresolved. CDR1 is MNHEY and CDR2 is SVGAGI in the germline V gene. Trimming pared 4 bases from V and 0 bases from J, leaving 6 bases between. The CDR3 loop spans 14 amino acids. The CDR3 reads CASSSRPTNEKLFF. CDR3 nucleotide sequence: TGTGCCAGCAGTTCCCGACCAACTAATGAAAAACTGTTTTTT.

The sample holds a few counts of this clone. The J gene is TRBJ1-2, the V gene TRBV20-1, with D unresolved. The germline CDR1 and CDR2 sequences are DFQATT and SNEGSKA (reference sequence). The CDR3 covers 11 residues. The ends were cut back, 4 bases at V and 7 bases at J, with 10 bases in the middle. CDR3 sequence reads: CSATDTGGYTF. DNA for the CDR3: TGCAGTGCTACAGACACCGGTGGCTACACCTTC.

The V call is TRBV5-4, the J call TRBJ2-1, with D tentatively TRBD2 (5 bases). The CDR3 spans 14 residues. Germline values: CDR1 SGHNT, CDR2 YYREEE (reference sequence). Between the trimmed V and J ends, which lost 2 bases and 9 bases, there was a span of 15 bases. CDR3 bases: TGTGCCAGCAGCTTCCCGGGCCCCGCGGGTGAGCAGTTCTTC. This encodes CASSFPGPAGEQFF.

The CDR3 loop reads CASSFRDLPDGEQFF. DNA of the CDR3: TGCGCCAGCAGCTTCCGGGACTTACCTGACGGTGAGCAGTTCTTC. The chain links TRBV5-1 to TRBJ2-1, with TRBD2 as a possible D gene (6 bases). Germline V gives CDR1 SGHRS, CDR2 YFSETQ. The CDR3 sequence is 15 residues long. V was shortened by 2 bases and J by 9 bases, with 18 bases between the two germline ends. Combining the CDR3 with reference TRBV5-1 and TRBJ2-1 gives the whole variable domain KAGVTQTPRYLIKTRGQQVTLSCSPISGHRSVSWYQQTPGQGLQFLFEYFSETQRNKGNFPGRFSGRQFSNSRSEMNVSTLELGDSALYLCASSFRDLPDGEQFFGPGTRLTVL.

V gene TRBV28 combines with J gene TRBJ1-2, with TRBD1 matching 8 bases. From germline, CDR1 is MDHEN and CDR2 SYDVKM. The CDR3 runs 15 residues. J was trimmed by 5 bases and V by 6 bases; bases with no gene match: 11. CDR3 residues: CASRPYTGGYYGYTF. The CDR3, as DNA: TGTGCCAGCAGACCTTACACAGGGGGGTATTATGGCTACACCTTC.

The V and J genes are TRBV7-8 and TRBJ1-2; D might be TRBD1 (6 bases). Trimming took off 4 bases at V and 7 bases at J, with 22 bases between the two ends. The CDR3 runs 16 residues. Germline lookup yields CDR1 SGHVS and CDR2 FQNEAQ. CDR3 nucleotides: TGTGCCAGCAGCTCCGCAGGCGTAGGGGGATGGGGTGGCTACACCTTC. This translates into CASSSAGVGGWGGYTF.

This clone was seen only once. The rearrangement uses TRBV10-3 and TRBJ2-1; 9 bases match TRBD2. Germline V gene data show CDR1 as ENHRY and CDR2 as SYGVKD. The CDR3 length is 15 residues. Trimming removed 10 bases from V and 8 bases from J; junction bases left unmatched: 15. Here the CDR3 DNA reads TGTGCCACCGGTACCGGGACTAGCCGTGTCGATGAGCAGTTCTTC. Its protein product is CATGTGTSRVDEQFF.

This chain uses TRBV9 with TRBJ2-1; perhaps TRBD2 as D (6 bases). This CDR3 is 16 amino acids long. Germline V gives CDR1 SGDLS, CDR2 YYNGEE. V was shortened by 0 bases and J by 10 bases, with 20 bases between the two germline ends. CDR3 protein: CASSVAGRESLGEQFF. CDR3 nucleotides: TGTGCCAGCAGCGTAGCTGGGCGGGAATCCCTCGGGGAGCAGTTCTTC.

V usage is TRBV23-1 and J usage is TRBJ2-5; no reliable D call. TRBV23-1 is known as an ORF, though its function is uncertain. Deletions cut 4 bases from V and 3 bases from J, with 9 bases between. The CDR3 consists of 13 residues. CDR3 DNA sequence: TGCGCCAGCAGTCCGGTCAGCGAAGAGACCCAGTACTTC. Its translation: CASSPVSEETQYF.

The chain uses TRBV27 and TRBJ1-6; 8 bases agree with TRBD1. This CDR3 spans 14 amino acids. Trimming took 5 bases from V and 8 from J; bases not matched to a gene: 5. CDR1 MNHEY and CDR2 SMNVEV come from the germline V gene (reference sequence). The CDR3 DNA sequence: TGTGCCAGCAGTAGACAGGGGATCGATTCACCCCTCCACTTT. Amino acids: CASSRQGIDSPLHF.

The chain links TRBV19 to TRBJ1-5; D is uncertain. Germline values: CDR1 LNHDA, CDR2 SQIVND (reference sequence). The V and J ends lost 8 bases and 1 base respectively, with 9 bases between them. The CDR3 is 13 residues long. CDR3 protein: CASGGPSNQPQHF. The CDR3 nucleotides read TGTGCCAGTGGAGGCCCCAGCAATCAGCCCCAGCATTTT.

This chain links TRBV2 with TRBJ1-5; D uncertain. The V and J ends lost 0 bases and 8 bases respectively, with 8 bases between them. The CDR3 is 13 amino acids. CDR1 and CDR2 (germline): SNHLY, FYNNEI. The CDR3 spells CASSEASGKPQHF. Written as DNA, the CDR3 is TGTGCCAGCAGTGAAGCGTCGGGGAAGCCCCAGCATTTT. The full variable domain, its missing parts supplied by reference TRBV2 and TRBJ1-5, is EPEVTQTPSHQVTQMGQEVILRCVPISNHLYFYWYRQILGQKVEFLVSFYNNEISEKSEIFDDQFSVERPDGSNFTLKIRSTKLEDSAMYFCASSEASGKPQHFGDGTRLSIL.

The V call is TRBV5-1, the J call TRBJ2-1; possibly TRBD2 for D (5 bases). The V end was cut by 1 base, the J end by 9 bases, with 11 bases between. The CDR3 runs to 13 residues. CDR1 and CDR2 from the germline V gene are SGHRS and YFSETQ. The CDR3 sequence is CASSLNSGVEQFF. The CDR3 DNA reads as TGCGCCAGCAGCTTGAATTCCGGGGTTGAGCAGTTCTTC.

V gene TRBV28 combines with J gene TRBJ1-1; 9 nucleotides align to TRBD1. The ends lost 3 bases at V and 3 bases at J; junction bases unmatched: 5. CDR1 is MDHEN, CDR2 SYDVKM, per germline. The CDR3 runs 15 residues. CDR3 bases: TGTGCCAGCAGTTTGGGAGGACAGGGGTACACTGAAGCTTTCTTT. Its translation: CASSLGGQGYTEAFF.

The chain employs TRBV4-1 and TRBJ2-7; 7 bases agree with TRBD2. This CDR3 spans 13 amino acids. Looked up from germline, CDR1 is MGHRA and CDR2 is YSYEKL. V shed 3 bases, J shed 4 bases, and the junction held 3 bases outside the gene matches. The CDR3 nucleotides are TGCGCCAGCAGCCAGCGGGAGCGGTACGAGCAGTACTTC. Translating it yields CASSQRERYEQYF.

The CDR3 DNA is TGTGCCAGCAGCTTATTTCTTGAGCAGTACTTC. Its translation: CASSLFLEQYF. J is TRBJ2-7 and V is TRBV11-2; no clear D gene. Germline values: CDR1 SGHAT, CDR2 FQNNGV. V lost 2 bases and J 7 bases, leaving 6 bases between the germline ends. This CDR3 contains 11 residues.

The CDR3 sequence: CASIPFRGSLTKNIQYF. The CDR3 DNA reads TGTGCCAGCATCCCCTTCCGAGGCTCTCTGACCAAAAACATTCAGTACTTC. This chain uses TRBV28 with TRBJ2-4; D call uncertain. Germline V CDR1 and CDR2: MDHEN, SYDVKM. The CDR3 runs 17 residues. The V and J ends lost 7 bases and 2 bases respectively, with 21 bases between them.

The chain links TRBV27 to TRBJ2-1; 10 positions match TRBD2. The V segment lost 3 bases and the J segment 0 bases; nucleotides outside the gene matches: 26. The CDR3 totals 24 residues. The germline V gene has CDR1 MNHEY and CDR2 SMNVEV (reference sequence). The CDR3 nucleotides are TGTGCCAGCAGTTTTTATTGGACAGGGCCAAGGGGGCTAGCGGGAGTAAGCTCCTACAATGAGCAGTTCTTC. Protein sequence: CASSFYWTGPRGLAGVSSYNEQFF.

The chain links TRBV6-5 to TRBJ2-3, with D unclear. The germline V and J ends were trimmed by 6 bases and 0 bases, with 4 bases remaining between them. Germline V gene lookup returns CDR1 MNHEY and CDR2 SVGAGI. The CDR3 spans 12 residues. CDR3 sequence reads: CASSGSTDTQYF. The CDR3 DNA reads TGTGCCAGCAGCGGGAGCACAGATACGCAGTATTTT.

The V gene is TRBV10-2, the J gene TRBJ2-1, with TRBD2 identical over 7 bases. V dropped 8 bases and J dropped 11; count of bases not matched to a gene: 9. The CDR3 contains 12 residues. Germline assignment: CDR1 WSHSY and CDR2 SAAADI. The DNA for the CDR3 is TGCGCCAGCGGCCAGCGGGGTATGCAGCAGTTCTTC. Its translation: CASGQRGMQQFF.

V usage is TRBV19 and J usage is TRBJ1-5, with 8 bases identical to TRBD1. The CDR3 covers 14 residues. V was clipped by 4 bases and J by 1 base; unmatched bases: 0. Germline V lookup: CDR1 LNHDA, CDR2 SQIVND (reference sequence). The CDR3 sequence is CASSNRGSNQPQHF. CDR3 DNA sequence: TGTGCCAGTAGTAACAGGGGGAGCAATCAGCCCCAGCATTTT.

The chain joins TRBV5-4 to TRBJ1-6; D perhaps matches TRBD1 (5 bases). The CDR3 contains 14 residues. Germline V gene lookup returns CDR1 SGHNT and CDR2 YYREEE (reference sequence). The ends were cut back, 2 bases at V and 7 bases at J, with 10 bases in the middle. The CDR3 DNA follows: TGTGCCAGCAGCTTAGCAGGGATCAATTCACCCCTCCACTTT. Translation gives CASSLAGINSPLHF.

This rearrangement joins TRBV5-1 to TRBJ1-2, with 8 bases that match TRBD1. CDR1 is SGHRS, CDR2 YFSETQ, per germline. Trimming cost V 4 bases and J 0 bases; bases outside gene matches: 8. This CDR3 is 16 amino acids long. The DNA of the CDR3 is TGCGCCAGCAGCCCCGGGACAGGCCGGCCTAACTATGGCTACACCTTC. Its translation is CASSPGTGRPNYGYTF.

This clone was seen a single time. V is TRBV5-1 and J is TRBJ2-7; TRBD2 aligns across 11 bases. CDR3 length: 16 residues. Looked up from germline, CDR1 is SGHRS and CDR2 is YFSETQ. V was pared by 1 base and J by 1 base, with 4 bases of the junction left unmatched. The CDR3 bases are TGCGCCAGCAGCTTGATAGCGGGAGGGCCGTCCTACGAGCAGTACTTC. Its translation is CASSLIAGGPSYEQYF.

The chain joins TRBV6-1 to TRBJ1-1; 8 bases are a match to TRBD1. In germline, CDR1 is MNHNS, CDR2 SASEGT. The J segment lost 8 bases and the V segment lost 2 bases, leaving 4 bases of the junction unmatched. This CDR3 is 13 amino acids long. The CDR3, as DNA: TGTGCCAGCAGTGAAACAGGGGGTTGGGAAGCTTTCTTT. Translated, it gives CASSETGGWEAFF.

Written as DNA, the CDR3 is TGTGCCAGCAGCTTATACGCCCATACGCAGTATTTT. Translating it yields CASSLYAHTQYF. J is TRBJ2-3 and V is TRBV7-8, with unresolved D. V was pared by 2 bases and J by 7 bases, with 7 bases between. The CDR3 consists of 12 residues. Germline V gene lookup returns CDR1 SGHVS and CDR2 FQNEAQ. Combining the CDR3 with reference TRBV7-8 and TRBJ2-3 gives the whole variable domain GAGVSQSPRYKVAKRGQDVALRCDPISGHVSLFWYQQALGQGPEFLTYFQNEAQLDKSGLPSDRFFAERPEGSVSTLKIQRTQQEDSAVYLCASSLYAHTQYFGPGTRLTVL.

The chain employs TRBV5-1 and TRBJ2-1, with a weak D call TRBD2 (6 bases). The CDR3 runs 13 residues. CDR1 SGHRS and CDR2 YFSETQ come from the germline V gene. The V end lost 1 base, the J end lost 9 bases, and 11 bases lay between the germline ends. CDR3 nucleotides: TGCGCCAGCAGCTTGTCCGGGGGTGGTGAGCAGTTCTTC. It codes for CASSLSGGGEQFF.

The chain recombines TRBV7-9 with TRBJ2-7; 8 bases agree with TRBD1. Germline V gene sequence: CDR1 SEHNR, CDR2 FQNEAQ (reference sequence). This CDR3 has 15 residues. The J segment lost 0 bases and the V segment lost 5 bases, leaving 6 bases of the junction unmatched. DNA of the CDR3: TGTGCCAGCAGCACCCGGGACAGGCACTCCTACGAGCAGTACTTC. This codes for CASSTRDRHSYEQYF. Full variable domain (outside the CDR3, taken from reference TRBV7-9 and TRBJ2-7): DTGVSQNPRHKITKRGQNVTFRCDPISEHNRLYWYRQTLGQGPEFLTYFQNEAQLEKSRLLSDRFSAERPKGSFSTLEIQRTEQGDSAMYLCASSTRDRHSYEQYFGPGTRLTVT.